The text below deals with one TCR beta chain. This clonotype was seen ten or more times. It has no known antigen specificity. No clone much larger than this one lies a single base away; base qualities are absent. The sample comes from a study of T cells in Graves' hyperthyroidism and ophthalmopathy (dated by TCRdb to about 2019). For the wider study: Peripheral blood samples were taken at initial diagnosis, before any treatment was given. Thyroid tissue and blood T-cell repertoires from six Graves' hyperthyroidism patients were also compared in the study. To identify distinguishing TCR V-J signatures, a discovery cohort of around 100 patients was used, comprising roughly 45 with Graves' ophthalmopathy and approximately 57 with stable Graves' hyperthyroidism. An independent validation cohort of around 19 hyperthyroidism patients and 17 patients who later progressed to ophthalmopathy tested prospective prediction of ophthalmopathy. The paper describes TCR Vbeta CDR3 sequencing of roughly 130 peripheral blood samples, made up of around 41 ophthalmopathy patients, approximately 73 hyperthyroidism patients and 17 progressor patients. After sampling, hyperthyroidism patients received methimazole starting at 30 mg daily, and ophthalmopathy patients received high-dose intravenous methylprednisolone. For training and testing, the 100 or so patients in the discovery cohort were randomly divided in a 7:3 ratio. Points the paper makes about the study in general: In validation, progression to ophthalmopathy was predicted by the model with about 70% sensitivity and 72% to 85% specificity, a median of roughly 6 months before onset. Most expanded thyroid clonotypes (frequency above 0.001) were also found in blood, which suggests that blood repertoires may mirror thyroid immune responses. Ophthalmopathy was separated from stable hyperthyroidism by a 13 V-J signature model, with around 90% sensitivity and approximately 81% specificity obtained in cross-validation and 80%/75% obtained in testing. No statistical method was used to set the sample size in advance, and investigators knew the group allocation.

The TCR beta CDR3 regions were amplified from the RNA transcripts. The first round of RT-PCR for the TCR CDR3 was performed with the HTBI primer set and the Qiagen OneStep RT-PCR kit. Libraries were constructed in a second round of multiplex PCR, after which size selection and purification were carried out. Libraries were sequenced paired-end with 100 bp reads on an Illumina HiSeq2000. The study's own analysis went as follows. SOAPnuke was used to process the raw data, with reads discarded if the reads contained adapters or uncalled bases, had a mean Phred below 15, or lacked an exact constant-primer or identifier match. COPE v1.2.5 was used to merge the high-quality paired reads, and each unique nucleotide sequence was defined as a clonotype. MiTCR v1.1 was used to align clonotypes to the IMGT TRBV, TRBD and TRBJ reference segments. Analysis was restricted to V-J combinations with a frequency above 0.0001, which covered about 99% of repertoires. A TCS score was defined as the ratio of F50 (clonal expansion) to E x V (chaos), with BLOSUM62-based TCRdist applied between CDR3 peptides within each V-J. Welch's t-statistics and random forest reduced just over 500 V-J features to 13, which were used in a naive Bayes classifier (R e1071). TCRdb ran its own pipeline on the public reads, namely fastp trimming at Q25 and MiXCR clone calling, and kept in-frame beta chains. All rows with the same CDR3 protein become a single entry with the most common DNA and genes. The V and J calls shown here were made by TCRdb, not taken from the authors' results. The sample contains 600,000 to 900,000 distinct CDR3 sequences, about 16% of them found a single time. The top ten constitute approximately 8.4% of the sample.

Stable Graves' hyperthyroidism was defined as the absence of progression to ophthalmopathy over 18 months of follow-up. The hyperthyroidism patients were between 18 and 65 years old and newly diagnosed, with a disease duration of less than 2 months. Any patient with an uncontrolled infection, another autoimmune disease, pregnancy or lactation was excluded. Diagnoses were based on clinical symptoms, serum thyroxine and TRAb, thyroid ultrasound and orbital computed tomography. PBMCs were separated from around 9.1 ml of fresh peripheral blood using Ficoll-Paque density gradient centrifugation. Trizol reagent was used to extract total RNA, and RNA quality was then checked on an Agilent 2100 Bioanalyzer. The source material was blood. The origin of this receptor is a young man with Graves' hyperthyroidism.

The nucleotides read TGTGCCAGCAGTCCGGGGGAGAGCACAGATACGCAGTATTTT. Its protein product is CASSPGESTDTQYF. This receptor chain uses TRBV28 and TRBJ2-3; D gene: possibly TRBD2, on 6 matching bases. A distance of 9 bases separates the germline ends of V and J, which lose 5 bases and 0 bases respectively. Taken from the germline V gene, the CDR1 and CDR2 loops are MDHEN and SYDVKM. Spanning cysteine to phenylalanine, the CDR3 consists of 14 amino acids. The entry retains the CDR3 DNA only, 42 bases that are in frame from base 1. Supplemented by the reference TRBV28 and TRBJ2-3 proteins around the CDR3, the complete variable domain is DVKVTQSSRYLVKRTGEKVFLECVQDMDHENMFWYRQDPGLGLRLIYFSYDVKMKEKGDIPEGYSVSREKKERFSLILESASTNQTSMYLCASSPGESTDTQYFGPGTRLTVL.